Following are 13 T cell receptor beta chains from one sample sequenced in a study of blood T cell repertoires in COVID-19. TCRdb's copy holds only in-frame clones and misses some; the assay was immunoSEQ multiplex PCR. The sample yields hundreds of thousands of clones, more than 75% seen once. The sequenced sample was PBMCs or T cells enriched from blood (not recorded which). These receptors all come from a man aged 18 to 30 who had recovered from COVID-19.

This chain's CDR3 is CASSLAGTGYNEQFF. CDR3 nucleotide sequence: TGTGCCAGCAGCTTAGCTGGGACAGGGTATAATGAGCAGTTCTTC. V and J are TRBV11-3 and TRBJ2-1; the match to TRBD1 covers 9 bases. CDR1 SGHNT and CDR2 YENEEA come from the germline V gene. CDR3 size: 15 residues. V lost 1 base to trimming and J lost 7 bases; unmatched junction nucleotides: 5.

The V gene is TRBV6-2 or TRBV6-3, the J gene TRBJ2-1, with TRBD2 matching 9 bases. From germline, CDR1 is MNHEY and CDR2 SVGEGT. The CDR3 sequence is 18 residues long. J lost 2 bases, V lost 0 bases, and 8 bases had no gene match. CDR3 nucleotide sequence: TGTGCCAGCAGTTACTCGACGTCGAGGACTAGCGCCTACAATGAGCAGTTCTTC. Translation gives CASSYSTSRTSAYNEQFF.

The rearrangement links TRBV11-2 to TRBJ2-1; TRBD2 agrees at 12 bases. The length of the CDR3 is 15 residues. The ends lost 5 bases at V and 10 bases at J; junction bases unmatched: 9. Germline V CDR1 and CDR2: SGHAT, FQNNGV. The DNA of the CDR3 is TGTGCCAGCAGCCTCCTAGCGGGAGGGCCTGAAGAGCAGTTCTTC. This gives the protein CASSLLAGGPEEQFF. The variable domain in full, with the rest retrieved from reference TRBV11-2 and TRBJ2-1, is EAGVAQSPRYKIIEKRQSVAFWCNPISGHATLYWYQQILGQGPKLLIQFQNNGVVDDSQLPKDRFSAERLKGVDSTLKIQPAKLEDSAVYLCASSLLAGGPEEQFFGPGTRLTVL.

This clone was found once. The J gene is TRBJ2-2, the V gene TRBV19; 8 bases fit TRBD1. V was pared by 6 bases and J by 4 bases, with 7 bases of the junction left unmatched. Germline V gives CDR1 LNHDA, CDR2 SQIVND (reference sequence). This CDR3 has 15 amino acids. The CDR3 sequence is CASSRGTGITGELFF. DNA of the CDR3: TGTGCCAGTAGCCGAGGGACAGGAATCACCGGGGAGCTGTTTTTT.

The sample holds one count of this clone. This sequence joins TRBV19 and TRBJ2-2; 12 positions match TRBD1. The CDR3 covers 15 residues. The germline V gene encodes CDR1 LNHDA and CDR2 SQIVND (reference sequence). V was clipped by 4 bases and J by 6 bases; unmatched bases: 3. This CDR3 is CASSTRDRGPGELFF. Here the CDR3 DNA reads TGTGCCAGTAGTACCCGGGACAGGGGGCCCGGGGAGCTGTTTTTT.

The chain uses TRBV6-5 and TRBJ1-5, with TRBD1 as a possible D gene (6 bases). This CDR3 contains 15 residues. The V gene lost 7 bases and the J gene lost 0 bases, with 13 bases spanning the gap. The germline gives CDR1 MNHEY, CDR2 SVGAGI. The CDR3 nucleotides are TGTGCCAGCACCCGGACAGACTATAGCAATCAGCCCCAGCATTTT. The encoded protein is CASTRTDYSNQPQHF.

The gene calls are TRBV9 and TRBJ2-3; TRBD2 is a possible D gene (5 bases). Deletions cut 3 bases from V and 4 bases from J, with 15 bases between. This CDR3 comprises 15 residues. Germline assignment: CDR1 SGDLS and CDR2 YYNGEE. The CDR3 bases are TGTGCCAGCAGCGAGGGTTCTGGGAGCCCAGATACGCAGTATTTT. The encoded protein is CASSEGSGSPDTQYF.

The chain carries TRBV24-1 and TRBJ2-3; D is uncertain. V dropped 4 bases and J dropped 1 base, with 2 bases sitting between them. This CDR3 region has 12 residues. The germline V gene has CDR1 KGHDR and CDR2 SFDVKD. CDR3 bases: TGTGCCACCAGTGACGGCACAGATACGCAGTATTTT. Amino acid sequence: CATSDGTDTQYF.

This clone showed up just a few times. V usage is TRBV27 and J usage is TRBJ2-7; TRBD1 is a possible D gene (8 bases). V lost 5 bases and J 0 bases, leaving 14 bases between the germline ends. Germline values: CDR1 MNHEY, CDR2 SMNVEV (reference sequence). The CDR3 length is 15 residues. The CDR3 loop reads CASSHSGTGSYEQYF. DNA of the CDR3: TGTGCCAGCAGTCACAGCGGGACAGGCTCCTACGAGCAGTACTTC.

The chain carries TRBV7-8 and TRBJ2-6; 7 bases agree with TRBD1. The CDR3 totals 18 residues. CDR1 is SGHVS, CDR2 FQNEAQ, per germline. Trimming removed 4 bases from V and 0 bases from J; junction bases left unmatched: 9. The CDR3 loop is CASSSNPGQSSGANVLTF. The CDR3 DNA is TGTGCCAGCAGCTCCAACCCGGGACAGTCCTCTGGGGCCAACGTCCTGACTTTC.

The chain carries TRBV6-2 or TRBV6-3 and TRBJ2-1; 7 nucleotides line up with TRBD2. CDR3 length: 15 residues. With V trimmed by 6 bases and J by 6 bases, 11 bases remained unmatched. The germline gives CDR1 MNHEY, CDR2 SVGEGT. The CDR3, as DNA: TGTGCCAGCAGCCCACCGGGGGGTAGGCGCAATGAGCAGTTCTTC. Residues: CASSPPGGRRNEQFF.

This chain links TRBV11-2 with TRBJ1-1; unclear D gene. CDR1 SGHAT and CDR2 FQNNGV come from the germline V gene. The CDR3 spans 14 residues. The ends were cut back, 3 bases at V and 3 bases at J, with 11 bases in the middle. The DNA of the CDR3 is TGTGCCAGCAGCTTTGGGAGGCCCGACACTGAAGCTTTCTTT. This translates into CASSFGRPDTEAFF.

The rearrangement joins TRBV7-9 to TRBJ2-1, with TRBD2 as a possible D gene (6 bases). The V gene's germline CDR1 is SEHNR and CDR2 FQNEAQ (reference sequence). This CDR3 has 14 amino acids. Trimming took off 4 bases at V and 6 bases at J, with 13 bases between the two ends. CDR3 loop: CASSSGGLGNEQFF. For the CDR3, the DNA is TGTGCCAGCAGCTCCGGGGGTTTGGGCAATGAGCAGTTCTTC. Variable domain in full (rest from reference TRBV7-9 and TRBJ2-1): DTGVSQNPRHKITKRGQNVTFRCDPISEHNRLYWYRQTLGQGPEFLTYFQNEAQLEKSRLLSDRFSAERPKGSFSTLEIQRTEQGDSAMYLCASSSGGLGNEQFFGPGTRLTVL.